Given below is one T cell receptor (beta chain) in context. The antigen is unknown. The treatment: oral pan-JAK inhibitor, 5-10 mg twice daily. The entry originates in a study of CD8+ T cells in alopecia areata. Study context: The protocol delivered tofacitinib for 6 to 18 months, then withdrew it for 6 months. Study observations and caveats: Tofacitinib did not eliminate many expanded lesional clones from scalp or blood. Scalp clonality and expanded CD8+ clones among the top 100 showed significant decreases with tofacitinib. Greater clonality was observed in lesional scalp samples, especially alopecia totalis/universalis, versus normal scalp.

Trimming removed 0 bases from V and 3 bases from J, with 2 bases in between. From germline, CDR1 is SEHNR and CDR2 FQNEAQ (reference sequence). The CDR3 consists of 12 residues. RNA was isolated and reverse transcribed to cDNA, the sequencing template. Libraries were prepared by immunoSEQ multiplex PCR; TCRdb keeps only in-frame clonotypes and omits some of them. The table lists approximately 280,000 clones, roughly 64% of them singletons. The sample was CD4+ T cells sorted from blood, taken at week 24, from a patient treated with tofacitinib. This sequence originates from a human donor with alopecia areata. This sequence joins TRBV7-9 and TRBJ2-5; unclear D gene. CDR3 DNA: TGTGCCAGCAGCTTAGCCGAAGAGACCCAGTACTTC. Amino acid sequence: CASSLAEETQYF.